The 9 T cell receptor beta chains given below trace back to one sample, sequenced in a study of control samples from healthy donors and cancer patients. Produced via immunoSEQ multiplex PCR; TCRdb's table is partial and in-frame only. The data contain fewer than 20,000 clones, about 86% of them seen just once; the ten biggest clones take up more than 9%. The source material was PBMCs. The receptors were gathered from a woman between 65 and 79 years old with colorectal cancer.

J is TRBJ1-1 and V is TRBV3-1 (or the pseudogene TRBV3-2); 10 bases match TRBD1. Germline loops: CDR1 LGHDT, CDR2 YNNKEL (reference sequence). After removal of 4 bases from V and 4 bases from J, the junction contained 9 bases not matched to a gene. The CDR3 sequence is 16 residues long. This chain's CDR3 is CASSPLWTGGGTEAFF. The CDR3 nucleotides are TGTGCCAGCAGCCCCCTCTGGACAGGGGGGGGCACTGAAGCTTTCTTT.

This clone was counted between two and nine times. The chain couples TRBV11-3 to TRBJ2-4; 11 bases fit TRBD1. The CDR3 is 17 residues long. V was clipped by 4 bases and J by 8 bases; unmatched bases: 13. Germline V lookup: CDR1 SGHNT, CDR2 YENEEA. The CDR3 region is CASSSSFFRDRGDIQYF. CDR3 bases: TGTGCCAGCAGCTCTTCATTCTTCCGGGACAGGGGGGACATTCAGTACTTC. Full variable domain (outside the CDR3, taken from reference TRBV11-3 and TRBJ2-4): EAGVVQSPRYKIIEKKQPVAFWCNPISGHNTLYWYLQNLGQGPELLIRYENEEAVDDSQLPKDRFSAERLKGVDSTLKIQPAELGDSAVYLCASSSSFFRDRGDIQYFGAGTRLSVL.

Regarding this clone: Sequence at one end of the junction differs from germline and may be a read error. The chain employs TRBV4-1 and TRBJ2-6; possible D gene TRBD1, 5 bases. Germline V CDR1 and CDR2: MGHRA, YSYEKL. The CDR3 totals 18 residues. The CDR3 region is CASSQDSRRSSGANVLIF. The CDR3 DNA sequence: TGCGCCAGCAGCCAAGACTCGCGACGGTCCTCTGGGGCCAACGTCCTGATTTTC.

The chain is built from TRBV13 and TRBJ1-6; tentatively, D is TRBD1 (5 bases). CDR3 length equals 13 residues. Trimming cost V 5 bases and J 8 bases, with 10 bases left between them. Germline CDR1 is PRHDT and CDR2 is FYEKMQ (reference sequence). CDR3 residues: CASSDTGYSPLHF. The CDR3 DNA is TGTGCCAGCAGCGATACAGGTTATTCACCCCTCCACTTT.

The CDR3 DNA reads TGTGCCAGCAGCCCCGCAGGGGTTACTGAAGCTTTCTTT. It yields the protein CASSPAGVTEAFF. J is TRBJ1-1 and V is TRBV7-8; a weak D match, TRBD1 (6 bases). The CDR3 has 13 residues. With 5 bases removed from V and 5 bases from J, the gap between germline ends came to 12 bases. The germline V gene encodes CDR1 SGHVS and CDR2 FQNEAQ.

V and J are TRBV11-2 and TRBJ1-2; no firm D call. Germline CDR1 and CDR2: SGHAT and FQNNGV. With 0 bases removed from V and 4 bases from J, the gap between germline ends came to 15 bases. This CDR3 has 16 residues. The DNA for the CDR3 is TGTGCCAGCAGCTTAGATCTCCCTCCCTATAGCTATGGCTACACCTTC. It codes for CASSLDLPPYSYGYTF. Based on the CDR3 plus reference TRBV11-2 and TRBJ1-2, the full variable domain is EAGVAQSPRYKIIEKRQSVAFWCNPISGHATLYWYQQILGQGPKLLIQFQNNGVVDDSQLPKDRFSAERLKGVDSTLKIQPAKLEDSAVYLCASSLDLPPYSYGYTFGSGTRLTVV.

The genes are TRBV2 and TRBJ2-3; D is unresolved. V shed 8 bases and J shed 1 base, with 13 bases lying between them. The CDR3 sequence is 14 residues long. Germline V CDR1 and CDR2: SNHLY, FYNNEI. CDR3 DNA: TGTGCCAGCGCCCTTTCCTCACGCACAGATACGCAGTATTTT. It encodes CASALSSRTDTQYF.

The V and J genes are TRBV4-3 and TRBJ1-1; tentative D call: TRBD1 (5 bases). Trimming stripped 1 base from V and 2 bases from J, with 11 bases between. This CDR3 contains 15 residues. In germline, CDR1 is LGHNA, CDR2 YSLEER. CDR3 region: CASSQAPQGNTEAFF. For the CDR3, the DNA is TGCGCCAGCAGCCAAGCCCCCCAGGGCAACACTGAAGCTTTCTTT.

The chain employs TRBV27 and TRBJ1-4; 8 positions match TRBD1. V shed 1 base, J shed 7 bases, and the junction held 5 bases outside the gene matches. Germline V gives CDR1 MNHEY, CDR2 SMNVEV (reference sequence). The CDR3 spans 15 residues. The CDR3 loop reads CASSLYGTGGEKLFF. Here the CDR3 DNA reads TGTGCCAGCAGTTTATATGGGACAGGCGGTGAAAAACTGTTTTTT. The full variable domain, rest sourced from reference TRBV27 and TRBJ1-4, is EAQVTQNPRYLITVTGKKLTVTCSQNMNHEYMSWYRQDPGLGLRQIYYSMNVEVTDKGDVPEGYKVSRKEKRNFPLILESPSPNQTSLYFCASSLYGTGGEKLFFGSGTQLSVL.